This T cell receptor beta chain derives from a study of graft-versus-host responses after intestinal transplantation. Across the whole study: Transplants given to recipients were multivisceral, liver-intestinal, or isolated intestinal. Study results and caveats: Marrow from the recipient contained GvH clones, some of which had appeared first in ileum or blood. The study associated peak circulating GvH clone levels with early post-transplant HvG declines.

Trimming took 4 bases from V and 2 from J, leaving 14 bases between them. The length of the CDR3 is 15 residues. Looked up from germline, CDR1 is SGHRS and CDR2 is YFSETQ. As for this clone: Its specificity is unknown.

Method: immunoSEQ multiplex PCR; TCRdb's copy keeps in-frame clones and lacks some. This sample has tens of thousands of clones, with around 89% found just once. The gene calls are TRBV5-1 and TRBJ2-3; tentatively, D is TRBD1 (6 bases). Specimen: unstimulated CD8+ T cells sorted from spleen or lymph node cells, collected before intestinal transplant. This sequence originates from a human donor who received an intestinal transplant. CDR3 region: CASSPLRGPTDTQYF. The CDR3 DNA sequence: TGCGCCAGCAGCCCCCTCAGGGGCCCCACAGATACGCAGTATTTT. Drawing the rest from reference TRBV5-1 and TRBJ2-3, the complete variable domain is KAGVTQTPRYLIKTRGQQVTLSCSPISGHRSVSWYQQTPGQGLQFLFEYFSETQRNKGNFPGRFSGRQFSNSRSEMNVSTLELGDSALYLCASSPLRGPTDTQYFGPGTRLTVL.